The clone carrying this T cell receptor (beta chain) appeared many times. This entry is derived from a study of T cells in Graves' hyperthyroidism and ophthalmopathy. Amplification of TCR beta CDR3 regions was performed using RNA transcripts as template. HTBI primers drove first-round RT-PCR of the TCR CDR3. TCRdb processed the multiplex PCR reads anew with MiXCR; each CDR3 protein has one entry. Of 350,000 to 450,000 distinct CDR3 sequences listed, around 15% are singletons. Deletions cut 1 base from V and 3 bases from J, with 6 bases between. This CDR3 is built from 12 residues. The germline CDR1 and CDR2 sequences are GTSNPN and SVGIG (reference sequence).

What was sequenced was blood. The sequence came from a man aged 45-60 years with Graves' ophthalmopathy. The chain couples TRBV30 to TRBJ2-5; D gene unclear. The CDR3 is CAWSDPEETQYF. CDR3 coding DNA: TGTGCCTGGAGTGATCCCGAAGAGACCCAGTACTTC.